The rows below give T cell receptor beta chains drawn from one sample of a study of CD8+ T cells in alopecia areata. Method: immunoSEQ multiplex PCR; TCRdb's copy keeps in-frame clones and lacks some. Here the sample spans roughly 64,000 clones, 44% being singletons. Sample: NKG2D-low CD8+ T cells sorted from blood. These receptors were obtained from a human donor with alopecia areata. The CDR3 runs from the conserved cysteine through the conserved F or W. A D gene is named only where the DNA matches it firmly. Part of the rows lack a size; the others show once, few, many or a class for expanded clones.

CDR3nt	CDR3aa	v_gene	d_gene	j_gene	abundance
TGTGCCAGCAGCCACGGGACCTCCTATGGCTACACCTTC	CASSHGTSYGYTF	TRBV5-6	NA	TRBJ1-2	NA
TGTGCCAGCAGTTTATTGGAGGGCTCCTACGAGCAGTACTTC	CASSLLEGSYEQYF	TRBV28	NA	TRBJ2-7	NA
TGTGCCGCCACACCCACGGGACCCCTTTACGAGCAGTACTTC	CAATPTGPLYEQYF	TRBV30	NA	TRBJ2-7	NA
TGTGCCAGCAGACGTCAACAGGGTGCGTTTAGCACAGATACGCAGTATTTT	CASRRQQGAFSTDTQYF	TRBV27	NA	TRBJ2-3	NA
TGCGCCAGCAGTCAAAAAGGGACAGGGTCTCACTCTGGGGCCAACGTCCTGACTTTC	CASSQKGTGSHSGANVLTF	TRBV23-1	TRBD1	TRBJ2-6	NA
TGCAGCGCCGCCGGGACAGGGAGGAATGAGCAGTTCTTC	CSAAGTGRNEQFF	TRBV29-1	TRBD1	TRBJ2-1	NA
TGTGCCAGCAGCCCTTGGCCCTCGAGCGAGCAGTACTTC	CASSPWPSSEQYF	TRBV9	NA	TRBJ2-7	few
TGTGCCAGCAGCTTAGAAAGGGGAGACACTGAAGCTTTCTTT	CASSLERGDTEAFF	TRBV7-2	NA	TRBJ1-1	few
TGTGCCAGCAGTTCCCGGACAGCCCCGGGCTTCTTC	CASSSRTAPGFF	TRBV27	NA	TRBJ2-1	NA
TGCAGCGTTGACGCGGGAGTTTTCACCAATGAGCAGTTCTTC	CSVDAGVFTNEQFF	TRBV29-1	TRBD2	TRBJ2-1	NA
TGCAGCGTTCACGTCACAGGGAGTTCGCACTATGGCTACACCTTC	CSVHVTGSSHYGYTF	TRBV29-1	NA	TRBJ1-2	NA
TGTGCCAGTAGTATAGGGGTCCTCTCTGGGGCCAACGTCCTGACTTTC	CASSIGVLSGANVLTF	TRBV19	NA	TRBJ2-6	NA
TGTGCCAGTAGTACTGGGGGATACAATGAGCAGTTCTTC	CASSTGGYNEQFF	TRBV19	NA	TRBJ2-1	few
TGTGCCAGCAGCTTAGGGTACAGCTCCTACGAGCAGTACTTC	CASSLGYSSYEQYF	TRBV11-2	NA	TRBJ2-7	NA
TGTGCCAGCGGGCTGGGACTAGCGGAACCTTCTAGCACAGATACGCAGTATTTT	CASGLGLAEPSSTDTQYF	TRBV28	TRBD2	TRBJ2-3	few
TGTGCCAGCAGCTTCACAGCCTTAGCGGGAGGGCCCGTCAACAATGAGCAGTTCTTC	CASSFTALAGGPVNNEQFF	TRBV13	TRBD2	TRBJ2-1	few
TGCAGCGTTGAAGCGGAGGAATCTCCCTACGAGCAGTACTTC	CSVEAEESPYEQYF	TRBV29-1	NA	TRBJ2-7	few
TGTGCCAGCAGGACCGTCTATGGCTACACCTTC	CASRTVYGYTF	TRBV2	NA	TRBJ1-2	NA
TGTGCCAGCAGTGAGGGGTACGACGGGAGCACTGAAGCTTTCTTT	CASSEGYDGSTEAFF	TRBV6-1	NA	TRBJ1-1	NA
TGTGCCAGCAGTTGGGGATACGAGCAGTACTTC	CASSWGYEQYF	TRBV6-5	NA	TRBJ2-7	NA
TGTGCCAGCAGCTTTGGGCCCTACGAGCAGTACTTC	CASSFGPYEQYF	TRBV13	NA	TRBJ2-7	NA
TGTGCCAGCAGCCCTGGCGGCGCACCTGAGCAGTTCTTC	CASSPGGAPEQFF	TRBV7-9	NA	TRBJ2-1	NA
TGCAGCGTTGCTAGCGGGGGCCCCTACGAGCAGTACTTC	CSVASGGPYEQYF	TRBV29-1	TRBD2	TRBJ2-7	NA
TGCGCCAGCAGCCAAGATCAAATACTGGCTTCTTACAATGAGCAGTTCTTC	CASSQDQILASYNEQFF	TRBV4-3	NA	TRBJ2-1	NA
TGCAGCGCTAGAGGAGTAGGGATCGCCACCGGGGAGCTGTTTTTT	CSARGVGIATGELFF	TRBV29-1	NA	TRBJ2-2	NA
TGTGCCAGCAGTAGGGGGGGGGACACTGAAGCTTTCTTT	CASSRGGDTEAFF	TRBV25-1	NA	TRBJ1-1	NA
TGCAGCGTTGAAGACGGCGCCGCGAACACTGAAGCTTTCTTT	CSVEDGAANTEAFF	TRBV29-1	NA	TRBJ1-1	NA
TGCGCCAGCAGGGACATAAACTACGAGCAGTACTTC	CASRDINYEQYF	TRBV4-1	NA	TRBJ2-7	few
TGCAGCGTTGTGAGCTGGGAAGGAAAACTGTTTTTT	CSVVSWEGKLFF	TRBV29-1	NA	TRBJ1-4	few
TGTGCCAGCAGTGAATGGGCCCAAGTCGAGACCCAGTACTTC	CASSEWAQVETQYF	TRBV25-1	NA	TRBJ2-5	NA
TGCAGCGTTGGGACAGGGACCTACGAGCAGTACTTC	CSVGTGTYEQYF	TRBV29-1	TRBD1	TRBJ2-7	few
TGTGCCAGCAGCTTACAGGGGTTGGAAGCTTTCTTT	CASSLQGLEAFF	TRBV7-9	NA	TRBJ1-1	NA
TGTGCCAGCAGCTTAGAAGCTAGCGGGGGCTCCTACGAGCAGTACTTC	CASSLEASGGSYEQYF	TRBV7-2	TRBD2	TRBJ2-7	NA
TGTGCCAGCAGTTGGAGCGGGACAGACACAGATACGCAGTATTTT	CASSWSGTDTDTQYF	TRBV28	NA	TRBJ2-3	few
TGTGCCAGCAGCGAGGGTGGGGGCACCTTCCTGGATGAGCAGTTCTTC	CASSEGGGTFLDEQFF	TRBV9	NA	TRBJ2-1	NA
TGTGCCTGGAGTGTCACGAAGAACACTGAAGCTTTCTTT	CAWSVTKNTEAFF	TRBV30	NA	TRBJ1-1	few
TGTGCCAGCAGTTCCCGGACAGTTACGGGGCAGCCCCAGCATTTT	CASSSRTVTGQPQHF	TRBV27	NA	TRBJ1-5	once
TGCAGCGTTGCGGACAACAATGAGCAGTTCTTC	CSVADNNEQFF	TRBV29-1	NA	TRBJ2-1	few
TGTGCCAGCAGCCCCTACCGTCGAGAGACCCAGTACTTC	CASSPYRRETQYF	TRBV14	NA	TRBJ2-5	few
TGTGCCAGCAGCTCAAATCCAGGGGCGACCACCGGGGAGCTGTTTTTT	CASSSNPGATTGELFF	TRBV5-5	NA	TRBJ2-2	few
TGTGCCAGTAGTACCAGGGTTGTCACCGGGGAGCTGTTTTTT	CASSTRVVTGELFF	TRBV19	NA	TRBJ2-2	NA